Listed below are T cell receptor beta chains from one sample, sequenced in a study of blood T cells in healthy people across ages. One entry per CDR3 protein, called by TCRdb with MiXCR from the 5' RACE reads. Altogether about a million distinct CDR3 sequences are present, around two fifths being singletons, with the ten largest covering roughly 13%. Sequencing was carried out using blood. Receptors were obtained from a man aged 18-30 years in good health. Both conserved end residues are trimmed from each CDR3.

TRBV2	ASRGRVRSQPQH
TRBV7-9	ASSLVGVYGYT
TRBV10-3	AISGGASNQPQH
TRBV6-1	ASSRDRGRVNEKLF
TRBV6-2/TRBV6-3	ASSYSIGGFDTEAF
TRBV4-3	ASGQEGGGNGYT
TRBV30	AWSSGSTEAF
TRBV7-2	ASSLGGDTILYGYT
TRBV2	ASSVPRPWAEGYGYT
TRBV30	AWNRDRGIGEKLF
TRBV6-5	AGSWRQGLSNTEAF
TRBV7-2	ASSLELTAFYNEQF
TRBV7-7	ASSPRQGAEAF
TRBV7-9	ASSLGVVANVLT
TRBV5-5	ASSLDSQRNQPQH
TRBV5-1	ASSISGGSYNEQF
TRBV6-6	ASSYRGNDEQF
TRBV7-2	ASSLDKWEKLF
TRBV10-3	AISVVGLTEAF
TRBV7-9	ASSSGTANIKDNTEAF
TRBV20-1	SARHRSKAAEAF
TRBV6-6	ASSYGGGTATNEKLF
TRBV18	ASSPPAEGRDEQY
TRBV2	ASRKTTSDQETQY
TRBV20-1	SAPEPTVRNYGYT
TRBV10-3	AISEDGNYGYT
TRBV20-1	SARVYTSYEQY
TRBV29-1	SVDQGVAGYT
TRBV20-1	SAKQGPGTEAF
TRBV7-8	ASSLALGGKVANEKLF
TRBV29-1	SVAGGDQPQH
TRBV29-1	SVEVGRGGETQY
TRBV19	ASSATSGHYNEQY
TRBV6-5	ASSRQGGGETQY
TRBV5-4	ASSFAIGTLKRSEQY
TRBV4-3	ASSQDYVGNTIY
TRBV7-8	ASSYNLGWNTEAF
TRBV4-3	ASSQDPSVWGQGLPPTDTQY
TRBV27	ASRRTGPNYGYT
TRBV20-1	SARGMLTSGGVRSSTDTQY